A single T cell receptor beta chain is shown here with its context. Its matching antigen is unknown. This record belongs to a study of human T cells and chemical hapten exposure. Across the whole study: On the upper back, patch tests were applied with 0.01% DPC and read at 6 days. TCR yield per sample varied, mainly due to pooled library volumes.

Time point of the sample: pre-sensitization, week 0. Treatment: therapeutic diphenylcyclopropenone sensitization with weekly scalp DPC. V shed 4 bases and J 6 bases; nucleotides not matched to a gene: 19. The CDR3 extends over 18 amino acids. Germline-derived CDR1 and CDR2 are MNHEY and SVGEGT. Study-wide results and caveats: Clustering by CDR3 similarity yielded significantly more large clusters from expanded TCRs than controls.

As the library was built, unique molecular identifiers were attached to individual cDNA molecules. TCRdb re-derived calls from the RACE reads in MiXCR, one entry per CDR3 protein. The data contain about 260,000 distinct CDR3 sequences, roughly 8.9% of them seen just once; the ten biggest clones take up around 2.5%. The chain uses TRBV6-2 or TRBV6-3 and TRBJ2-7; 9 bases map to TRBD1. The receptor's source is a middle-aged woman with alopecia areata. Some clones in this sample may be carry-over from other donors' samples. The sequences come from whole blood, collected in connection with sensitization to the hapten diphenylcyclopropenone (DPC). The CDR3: CASSSWTGARFRVFEQYF. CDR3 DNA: TGTGCCAGCAGTTCCTGGACAGGGGCTAGGTTTCGGGTATTCGAGCAGTACTTC.